In this sample, the clone carrying this T cell receptor beta chain turned up a few times. What it binds is not known. This entry comes from a study of blood T cells in healthy people across ages. Looking at the study overall: For every two T cells, template switching captured about one barcoded beta molecule.

The CDR3 covers 14 residues. Trimming left V 5 bases short and J 8 bases short, with 16 bases between. Germline lookup yields CDR1 LGHDT and CDR2 YNNKEL (reference sequence). Together with a sample-barcoded 5' primer, a J-beta primer mix was included in a second PCR lasting about 6 to 11 cycles. One entry per CDR3 protein, called by TCRdb with MiXCR from the 5' RACE reads. The data show 1.4 million or so distinct CDR3 sequences, approximately 43% seen once. Points from the study as a whole: Per million T cells, TCR beta diversity dropped roughly linearly as age increased.

The sample taken for sequencing was blood. This chain joins TRBV3-1 and TRBJ2-4; D possibly uses TRBD1 or TRBD2 (5 bases each). This clonotype was sampled from a woman younger than 35 in good health. CDR3 amino acids: CASSNRDGVDIQYF. CDR3 in DNA: TGTGCCAGCAGCAACCGGGACGGCGTAGACATTCAGTACTTC.